The 9 T cell receptor beta chains below were found in one sample sequenced in a study of vaccination and CD4 T cells after COVID-19. Sequencing of DNA taken from cultured CD4+ T cells relied on the Oncomine TCR Beta short-read assay. TCRdb processed the PCR reads anew with MiXCR; each CDR3 protein has one entry. Among some 7,800 distinct CDR3 sequences, 60% were seen once, and the ten largest hold around 32%. Their antigens remain unidentified. The treatment was: 10-day PBMC culture with coronavirus spike peptide pools or control peptides (ViraFEST assay). Sequenced: CD4+ T cells from blood, cultured in vitro. The receptors shown here come from a human donor who had recovered from COVID-19.

V usage is TRBV6-5 and J usage is TRBJ1-2; TRBD1 is a possible D gene (6 bases). This CDR3 has 17 amino acids. V was pared by 4 bases and J by 4 bases, with 22 bases between. Germline loops: CDR1 MNHEY, CDR2 SVGAGI. The CDR3 sequence: CASSWPRGGARGYGYTF. In DNA form, the CDR3 reads TGTGCCAGCAGTTGGCCCCGAGGGGGGGCCAGGGGCTATGGCTACACCTTC.

V usage is TRBV20-1 and J usage is TRBJ2-7, with 12 bases lining up with TRBD2. This CDR3 has 14 amino acids. From germline, CDR1 is DFQATT and CDR2 SNEGSKA (reference sequence). The ends lost 4 bases at V and 3 bases at J; junction bases unmatched: 4. The CDR3 bases are TGCAGTGCTAACGGACTAGCGGGAAACTACGAGCAGTACTTC. This encodes CSANGLAGNYEQYF.

The rearrangement joins TRBV6-1 to TRBJ1-2, with unresolved D. CDR3 length: 12 residues. Trimming removed 10 bases at V and 6 bases at J, with 15 bases between. Germline values: CDR1 MNHNS, CDR2 SASEGT. The CDR3 DNA is TGTGCCACCCCGTGGCTCAATGATGGCTACACCTTC. Translating gives CATPWLNDGYTF.

The chain has TRBV19 and TRBJ2-6; tentative D call: TRBD1 (6 bases). Deletions cut 5 bases from V and 3 bases from J, with 20 bases between. The CDR3 runs to 18 residues. The V gene's germline CDR1 is LNHDA and CDR2 SQIVND (reference sequence). CDR3 coding DNA: TGTGCCAGTAGTGCGGTGGGCAGGGGTATAAGTGGGGCCAACGTCCTGACTTTC. Amino acids: CASSAVGRGISGANVLTF.

A few counts support this clonotype. The gene calls are TRBV6-1 and TRBJ1-5; D is perhaps TRBD1 (5 bases). Germline values: CDR1 MNHNS, CDR2 SASEGT. V shed 5 bases and J shed 2 bases, with 10 bases lying between them. The CDR3 spans 14 residues. The CDR3 loop reads CASSLRAGNQPQHF. The DNA for the CDR3 is TGTGCCAGCAGTCTCAGGGCGGGCAATCAGCCCCAGCATTTT.

V gene TRBV20-1 combines with J gene TRBJ2-3; a weak D match, TRBD1 (5 bases). CDR3 size: 15 residues. From germline, CDR1 is DFQATT and CDR2 SNEGSKA (reference sequence). V shed 1 base and J shed 3 bases, with 14 bases lying between them. CDR3 bases: TGCAGTGCTAGAGGGTCCCCTCAGGGAACAGATACGCAGTATTTT. Its translation is CSARGSPQGTDTQYF.

This clonotype turned up a few times. The V gene is TRBV5-4, the J gene TRBJ2-3, with 9 positions matching TRBD2. CDR3 size: 16 residues. Germline V gene sequence: CDR1 SGHNT, CDR2 YYREEE (reference sequence). Trimming took 0 bases from V and 2 from J; bases not matched to a gene: 4. CDR3 sequence: CASSLGLAGSTDTQYF. CDR3 coding DNA: TGTGCCAGCAGCTTGGGCCTAGCGGGGTCCACAGATACGCAGTATTTT.

The J gene is TRBJ2-7, the V gene TRBV5-1, with TRBD2 identical over 11 bases. The CDR3 consists of 18 residues. Germline values: CDR1 SGHRS, CDR2 YFSETQ. V lost 3 bases and J lost 4; bases outside the gene matches: 15. The CDR3 loop is CASSSAGGLAGGLYEQYF. The CDR3 bases are TGCGCCAGCAGCTCGGCAGGGGGCCTAGCGGGAGGTCTTTACGAGCAGTACTTC.

This chain links TRBV10-3 with TRBJ1-1; D is possibly TRBD1 (6 bases). This CDR3 is 13 amino acids long. V was pared by 2 bases and J by 4 bases, with 8 bases between. Germline CDR1 ENHRY, CDR2 SYGVKD. The CDR3 DNA is TGTGCCATCAGTGAGACAGGGCGCACTGAAGCTTTCTTT. As protein: CAISETGRTEAFF.